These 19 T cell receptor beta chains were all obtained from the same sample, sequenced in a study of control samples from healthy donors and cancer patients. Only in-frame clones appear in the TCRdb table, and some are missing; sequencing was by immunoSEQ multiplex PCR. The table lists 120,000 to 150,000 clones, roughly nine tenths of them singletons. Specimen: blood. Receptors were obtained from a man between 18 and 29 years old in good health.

CDR3 sequence reads: CASSLLHFVNTEAFF. In DNA, the CDR3 is TGTGCCAGCAGTTTATTACACTTCGTGAACACTGAAGCTTTCTTT. The V call is TRBV28, the J call TRBJ1-1; D is uncertain. From germline, CDR1 is MDHEN and CDR2 SYDVKM. V was cut by 1 base and J by 0 bases, with 9 bases left in between. The CDR3 contains 15 residues.

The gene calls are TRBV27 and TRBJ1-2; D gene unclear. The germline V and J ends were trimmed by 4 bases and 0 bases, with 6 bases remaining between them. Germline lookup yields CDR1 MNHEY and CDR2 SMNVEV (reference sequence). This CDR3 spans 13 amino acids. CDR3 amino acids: CASSSGPNYGYTF. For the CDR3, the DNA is TGTGCCAGCAGTTCCGGACCTAACTATGGCTACACCTTC.

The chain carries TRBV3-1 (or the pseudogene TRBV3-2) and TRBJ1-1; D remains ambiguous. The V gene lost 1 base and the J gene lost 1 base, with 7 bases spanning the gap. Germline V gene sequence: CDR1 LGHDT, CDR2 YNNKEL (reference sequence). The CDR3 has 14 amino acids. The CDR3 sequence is CASSQAVQNTEAFF. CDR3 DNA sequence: TGTGCCAGCAGCCAAGCAGTACAGAACACTGAAGCTTTCTTT.

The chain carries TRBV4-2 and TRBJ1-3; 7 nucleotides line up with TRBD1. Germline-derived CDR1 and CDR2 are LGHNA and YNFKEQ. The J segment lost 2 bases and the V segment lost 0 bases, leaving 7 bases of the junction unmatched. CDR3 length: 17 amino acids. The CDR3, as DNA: TGTGCCAGCAGCCAAGATGTAGACAGGGAGACTGGAAACACCATATATTTT. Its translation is CASSQDVDRETGNTIYF.

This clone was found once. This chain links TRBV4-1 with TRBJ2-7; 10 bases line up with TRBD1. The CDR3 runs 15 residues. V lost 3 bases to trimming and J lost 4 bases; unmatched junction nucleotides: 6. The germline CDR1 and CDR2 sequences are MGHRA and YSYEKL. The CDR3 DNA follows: TGCGCCAGCAGCCACGGGACAGGGGAGGGTTACGAGCAGTACTTC. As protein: CASSHGTGEGYEQYF.

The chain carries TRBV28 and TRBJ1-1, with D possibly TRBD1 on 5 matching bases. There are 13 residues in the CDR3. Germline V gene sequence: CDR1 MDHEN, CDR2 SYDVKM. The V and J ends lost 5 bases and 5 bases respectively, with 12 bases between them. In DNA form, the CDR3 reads TGTGCCAGCAGTGCCGCAGGGTGGACTGAAGCTTTCTTT. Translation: CASSAAGWTEAFF. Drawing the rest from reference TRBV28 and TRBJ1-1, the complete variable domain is DVKVTQSSRYLVKRTGEKVFLECVQDMDHENMFWYRQDPGLGLRLIYFSYDVKMKEKGDIPEGYSVSREKKERFSLILESASTNQTSMYLCASSAAGWTEAFFGQGTRLTVV.

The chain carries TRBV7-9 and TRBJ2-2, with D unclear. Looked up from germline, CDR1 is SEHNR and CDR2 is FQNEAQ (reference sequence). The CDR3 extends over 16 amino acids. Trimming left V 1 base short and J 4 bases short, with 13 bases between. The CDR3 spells CASSLGGSSGTGELFF. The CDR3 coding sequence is TGTGCCAGCAGCTTAGGCGGTTCGTCGGGCACCGGGGAGCTGTTTTTT.

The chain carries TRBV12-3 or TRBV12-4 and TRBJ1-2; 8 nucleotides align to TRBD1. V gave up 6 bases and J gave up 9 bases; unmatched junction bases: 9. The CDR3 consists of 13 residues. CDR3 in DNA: TGTGCCAGCAGCCCAGGGACAGGCATAAGCTACACCTTC. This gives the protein CASSPGTGISYTF.

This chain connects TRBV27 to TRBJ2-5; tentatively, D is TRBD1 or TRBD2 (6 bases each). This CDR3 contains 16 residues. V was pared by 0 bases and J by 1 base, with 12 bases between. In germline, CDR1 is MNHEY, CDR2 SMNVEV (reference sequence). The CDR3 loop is CASSLSLGGGQETQYF. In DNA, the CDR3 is TGTGCCAGCAGTTTATCGTTAGGAGGGGGCCAAGAGACCCAGTACTTC.

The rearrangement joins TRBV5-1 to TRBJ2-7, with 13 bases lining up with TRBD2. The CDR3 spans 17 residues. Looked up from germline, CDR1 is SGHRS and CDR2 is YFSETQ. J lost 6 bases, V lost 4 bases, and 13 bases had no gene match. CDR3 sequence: CASSPASWTSGGGEQYF. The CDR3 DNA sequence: TGCGCCAGCAGCCCTGCCTCCTGGACTAGCGGGGGAGGCGAGCAGTACTTC.

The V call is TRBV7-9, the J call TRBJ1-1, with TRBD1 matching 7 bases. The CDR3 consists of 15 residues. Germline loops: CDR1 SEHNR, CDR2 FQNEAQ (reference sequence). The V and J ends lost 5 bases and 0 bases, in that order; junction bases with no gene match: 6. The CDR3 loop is CASSRTGQLNTEAFF. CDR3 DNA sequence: TGTGCCAGCAGCAGAACGGGACAGCTGAACACTGAAGCTTTCTTT.

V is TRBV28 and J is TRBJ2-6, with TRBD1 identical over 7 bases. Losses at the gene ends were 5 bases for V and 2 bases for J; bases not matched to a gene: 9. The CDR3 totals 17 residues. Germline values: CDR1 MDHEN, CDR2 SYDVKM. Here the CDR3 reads CASSPATGKTGANVLTF. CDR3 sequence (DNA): TGTGCCAGCAGTCCAGCGACAGGGAAGACTGGGGCCAACGTCCTGACTTTC.

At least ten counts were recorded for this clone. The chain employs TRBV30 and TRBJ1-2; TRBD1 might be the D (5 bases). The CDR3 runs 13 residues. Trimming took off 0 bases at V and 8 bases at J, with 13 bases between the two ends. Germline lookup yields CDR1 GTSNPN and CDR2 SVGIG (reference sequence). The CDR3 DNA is TGTGCCTGGAGTGTAAGAGGGGATGAGGGCTACACCTTC. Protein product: CAWSVRGDEGYTF.

DNA for the CDR3: TGCAGCGTTGAACGGCAGGGGGCCGGCGAGCAGTACTTC. It translates to CSVERQGAGEQYF. The genes are TRBV29-1 and TRBJ2-7; 8 nucleotides align to TRBD1. The junction had 6 bases not matched to a gene; V was cut back by 2 bases and J by 6 bases. Germline loops: CDR1 SQVTM, CDR2 ANQGSEA. CDR3 length: 13 amino acids.

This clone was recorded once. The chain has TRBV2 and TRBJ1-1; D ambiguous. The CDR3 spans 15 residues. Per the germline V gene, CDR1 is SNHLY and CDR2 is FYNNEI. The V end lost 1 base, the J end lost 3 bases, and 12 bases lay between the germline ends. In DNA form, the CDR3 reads TGTGCCAGCAGTGAAGGTCTAGGAATAGACACTGAAGCTTTCTTT. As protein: CASSEGLGIDTEAFF.

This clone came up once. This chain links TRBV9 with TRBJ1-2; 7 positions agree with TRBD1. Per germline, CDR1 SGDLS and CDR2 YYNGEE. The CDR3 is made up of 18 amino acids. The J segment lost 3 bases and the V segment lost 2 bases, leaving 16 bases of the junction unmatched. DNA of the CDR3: TGTGCCAGCAGCGTTGGTCCACAGGGGCCAACTTACCACTATGGCTACACCTTC. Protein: CASSVGPQGPTYHYGYTF.

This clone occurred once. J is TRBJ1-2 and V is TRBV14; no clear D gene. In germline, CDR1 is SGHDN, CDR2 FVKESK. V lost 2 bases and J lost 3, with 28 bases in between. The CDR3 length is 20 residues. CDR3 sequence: CASSQMIYLGRQRSDYGYTF. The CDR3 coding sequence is TGTGCCAGCAGCCAAATGATTTATTTGGGCAGGCAAAGGTCTGACTATGGCTACACCTTC.

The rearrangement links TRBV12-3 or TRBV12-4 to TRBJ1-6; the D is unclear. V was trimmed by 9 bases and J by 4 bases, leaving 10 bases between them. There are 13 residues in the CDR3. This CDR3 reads CASTPTYNSPLHF. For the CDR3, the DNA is TGTGCCAGTACCCCCACTTATAATTCACCCCTCCACTTT.

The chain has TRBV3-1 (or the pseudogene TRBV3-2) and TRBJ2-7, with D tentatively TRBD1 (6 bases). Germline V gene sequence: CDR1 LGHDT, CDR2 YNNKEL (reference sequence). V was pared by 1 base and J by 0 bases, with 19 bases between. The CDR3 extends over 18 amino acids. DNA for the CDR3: TGTGCCAGCAGCCAAGTCCCCCCCGCAGGGGTATTCTCCTACGAGCAGTACTTC. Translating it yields CASSQVPPAGVFSYEQYF.